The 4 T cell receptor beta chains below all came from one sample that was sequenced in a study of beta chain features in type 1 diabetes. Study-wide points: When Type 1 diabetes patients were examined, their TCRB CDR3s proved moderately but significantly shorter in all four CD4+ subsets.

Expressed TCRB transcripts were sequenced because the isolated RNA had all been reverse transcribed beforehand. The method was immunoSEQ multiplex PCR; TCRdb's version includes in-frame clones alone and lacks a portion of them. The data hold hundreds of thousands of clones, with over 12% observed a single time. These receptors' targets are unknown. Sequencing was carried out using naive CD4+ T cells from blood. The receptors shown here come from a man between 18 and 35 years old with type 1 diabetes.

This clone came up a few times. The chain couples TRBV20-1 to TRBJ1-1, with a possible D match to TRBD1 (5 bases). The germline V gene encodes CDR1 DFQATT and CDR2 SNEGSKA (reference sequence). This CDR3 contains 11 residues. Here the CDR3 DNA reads TGCAAGGCGGGAGGGGAATCTGAAGCTTTCTTT. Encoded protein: CKAGGESEAFF.

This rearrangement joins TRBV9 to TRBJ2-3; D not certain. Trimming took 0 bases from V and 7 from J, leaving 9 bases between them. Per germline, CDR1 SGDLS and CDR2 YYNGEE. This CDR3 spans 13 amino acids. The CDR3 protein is CASSVGGFNTQYF. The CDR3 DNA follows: TGTGCCAGCAGCGTAGGTGGGTTCAATACGCAGTATTTT.

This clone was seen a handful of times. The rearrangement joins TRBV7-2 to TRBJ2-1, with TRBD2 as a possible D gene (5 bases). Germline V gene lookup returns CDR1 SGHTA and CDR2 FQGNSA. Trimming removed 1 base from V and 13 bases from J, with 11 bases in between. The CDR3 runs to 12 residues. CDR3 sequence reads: CASSLGRRGQFF. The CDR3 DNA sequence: TGTGCCAGCAGCTTAGGGAGGCGAGGACAGTTCTTC.

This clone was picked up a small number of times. The CDR3 DNA sequence: TGTGCCTGGGGAGAAGTGGGCCTACCGGGCAATGAGCAGTTCTTC. Translating it yields CAWGEVGLPGNEQFF. The V gene is TRBV30, the J gene TRBJ2-1; no clear D gene. Germline V gene data show CDR1 as GTSNPN and CDR2 as SVGIG (reference sequence). This CDR3 has 15 amino acids. Trimming stripped 5 bases from V and 6 bases from J, with 20 bases between.